This TCR beta chain appears in the sequencing data of a study of tumor-infiltrating lymphocytes in primary liver carcinoma. Study summary: Between 4.2 and 10 cm across, the tumors were all of stage T1-T3 N0M0.

Priming with a constant-region primer yielded TCR beta cDNA from about 510 ng total RNA. Amplification in three nested multiplex PCR rounds with slightly modified ARM-PCR gave rise to TCR beta libraries. Two initial PCR rounds of about 11 cycles each paired TRBV1-TRBV30 forward primers with a C-beta reverse primer. TCRdb reprocessed the multiplex PCR reads with MiXCR, giving one entry per CDR3 protein. This sample yields 90,000 to 150,000 distinct CDR3 sequences, of which about two thirds are seen a single time; 8% to 9% belongs to the top ten. As to this clonotype: Its target is unknown. This may be a read error: a much more frequent sequence differs by one nucleotide.

After removal of 8 bases from V and 9 bases from J, the junction contained 13 bases not matched to a gene. CDR3 length equals 13 residues. From germline, CDR1 is GTSNPN and CDR2 SVGIG (reference sequence). Overall study findings and caveats: Against blood, tumors held a significantly higher top-250-clone fraction (p = 0.039).

The tissue used was unsorted bulk material of about 20-33 mg. RNA and DNA were co-extracted from it with the AllPrep DNA/RNA mini kit. Material: tumor-adjacent normal liver tissue. This chain connects TRBV30 to TRBJ2-1; 7 bases agree with TRBD2. This clonotype was obtained from a woman aged 60-75 years with primary liver carcinoma and hepatitis B virus infection. CDR3 nucleotides: TGTGCCGCCTCCGGGACTATCAGGGTTGAGCAGTTCTTC. Its protein is CAASGTIRVEQFF.